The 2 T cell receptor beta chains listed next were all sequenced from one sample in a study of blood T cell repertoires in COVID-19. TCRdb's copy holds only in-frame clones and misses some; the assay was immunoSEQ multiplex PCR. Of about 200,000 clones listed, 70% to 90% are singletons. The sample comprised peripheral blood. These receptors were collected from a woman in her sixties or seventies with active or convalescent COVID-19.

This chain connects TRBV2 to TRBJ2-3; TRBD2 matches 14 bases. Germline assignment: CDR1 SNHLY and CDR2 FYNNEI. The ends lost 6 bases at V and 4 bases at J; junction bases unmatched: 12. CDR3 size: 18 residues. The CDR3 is CASSQNPGLAGGADTQYF. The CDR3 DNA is TGTGCCAGCAGCCAAAACCCCGGACTAGCGGGAGGAGCAGATACGCAGTATTTT.

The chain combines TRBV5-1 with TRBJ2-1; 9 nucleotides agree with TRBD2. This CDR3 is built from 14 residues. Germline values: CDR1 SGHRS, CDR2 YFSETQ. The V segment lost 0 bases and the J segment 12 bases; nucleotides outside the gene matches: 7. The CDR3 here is CASSLGGTSLRQFF. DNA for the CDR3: TGCGCCAGCAGCTTGGGGGGGACTAGCTTGCGGCAGTTCTTC.